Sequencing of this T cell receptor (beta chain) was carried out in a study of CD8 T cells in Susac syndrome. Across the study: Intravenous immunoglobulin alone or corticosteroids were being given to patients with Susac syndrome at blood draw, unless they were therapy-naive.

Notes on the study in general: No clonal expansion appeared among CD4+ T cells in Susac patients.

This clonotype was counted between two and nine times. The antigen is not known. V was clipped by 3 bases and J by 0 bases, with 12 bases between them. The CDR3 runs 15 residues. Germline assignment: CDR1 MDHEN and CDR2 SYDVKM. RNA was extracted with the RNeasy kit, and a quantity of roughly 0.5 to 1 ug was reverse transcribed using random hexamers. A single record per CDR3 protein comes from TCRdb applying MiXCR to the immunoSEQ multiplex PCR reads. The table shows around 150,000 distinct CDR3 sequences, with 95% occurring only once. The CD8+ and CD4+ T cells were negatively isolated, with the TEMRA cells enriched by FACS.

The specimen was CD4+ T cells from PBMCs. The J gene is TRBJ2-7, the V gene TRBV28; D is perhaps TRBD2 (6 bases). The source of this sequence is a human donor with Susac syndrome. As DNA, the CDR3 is TGTGCCAGCAGTTTGGGAGGATCGAGCTCCTACGAGCAGTACTTC. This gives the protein CASSLGGSSSYEQYF. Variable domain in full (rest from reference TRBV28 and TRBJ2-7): DVKVTQSSRYLVKRTGEKVFLECVQDMDHENMFWYRQDPGLGLRLIYFSYDVKMKEKGDIPEGYSVSREKKERFSLILESASTNQTSMYLCASSLGGSSSYEQYFGPGTRLTVT.